These T cell receptor beta chains were read from a single sample in a study of cytomegalovirus exposure and HLA in healthy donors. Profiled with immunoSEQ multiplex PCR; TCRdb holds only in-frame clones, not every one. Of about 98,000 clones listed, around 80% are singletons. Input material: PBMCs. The source of these receptors is a man aged 40-50 years in good health and CMV-seronegative. Both conserved end residues are part of each CDR3. The D gene is left open where the match is weak. Some rows have no size entry. The others give once, few or many, or a class for an expanded clone.

j_gene	v_gene	abundance	d_gene	CDR3nt	CDR3aa
TRBJ2-7	TRBV7-8	.	TRBD2	TGTGCCAGCAGACTACTAGCGGATTACGAGCAGTACTTC	CASRLLADYEQYF
TRBJ2-3	TRBV13	few	.	TGTGCCAGCAGCCTCCTTGGGCGGGGTGCAGATACGCAGTATTTT	CASSLLGRGADTQYF
TRBJ2-3	TRBV5-1	.	.	TGCGCCAGCAGCTTTCTAGCGACAGATACGCAGTATTTT	CASSFLATDTQYF
TRBJ2-5	TRBV7-2	.	TRBD1	TGTGCCAGCAGCCAAAACGTGCTTGGGACAGGCCCAGGAGAGACCCAGTACTTC	CASSQNVLGTGPGETQYF
TRBJ1-2	TRBV5-1	.	.	TGCGCCAGCAGCTGGGGACAAACTAACTATGGCTACACCTTC	CASSWGQTNYGYTF
TRBJ2-3	TRBV5-4	.	.	TGTGCCAGCAGCTCCTCAGGGGTAGCGGGTCGGTATACGCAGTATTTT	CASSSSGVAGRYTQYF
TRBJ1-5	TRBV5-4	once	TRBD1	TGTGCCAGCAGCGCAGGACAGGGGAGGGATCAGCCCCAGCATTTT	CASSAGQGRDQPQHF
TRBJ1-1	TRBV6-4	.	.	TGTGCCAGCAAGGACAGTCCGAACACTGAAGCTTTCTTT	CASKDSPNTEAFF
TRBJ1-5	TRBV19	few	TRBD1	TGTGCCACCCAAGACAGGGGGCTCAGTCAGCCCCAGCATTTT	CATQDRGLSQPQHF
TRBJ2-3	TRBV19	.	TRBD2	TGTGCCAGTAGTATAGGTAGCGGGGGTAGCACAGATACGCAGTATTTT	CASSIGSGGSTDTQYF
TRBJ2-2	TRBV6-1	.	TRBD2	TGTGCCAGCAGTGAAAGGGTATGGGGGGGGAATACTGCCGGGGAGCTGTTTTTT	CASSERVWGGNTAGELFF
TRBJ2-4	TRBV6-5	few	.	TGTGCCAGCAGTCGTAAGCTGACTAGGAGCATTCAGTACTTC	CASSRKLTRSIQYF
TRBJ2-2	TRBV19	.	TRBD1	TGTGCCAGTAGAGGGGGGACAGGGGAGACCGGGGAGCTGTTTTTT	CASRGGTGETGELFF
TRBJ2-5	TRBV6-1	.	TRBD2	TGTGCCAGCAGTGAAGGGGGACTAGCGGAAGAGACCCAGTACTTC	CASSEGGLAEETQYF